The 27 T cell receptor beta chains in this list originate from one sample, sequenced in a study of T cell responses to AZD1222 COVID-19 vaccine. Data came from immunoSEQ multiplex PCR; TCRdb stores just in-frame clones and leaves some out. The sample records about 130,000 clones, around 90% being singletons. The sample here was peripheral blood, taken 28 days after the second AZD1222 dose. The receptor source for this set is an adult who received the AZD1222 COVID-19 vaccine.

Only a few counts were recorded for this clone. This chain links TRBV28 with TRBJ2-7; D might be TRBD2 (5 bases). The CDR3 loop spans 14 amino acids. The V end lost 6 bases, the J end lost 0 bases, and 12 bases lay between the germline ends. CDR1 and CDR2 (germline): MDHEN, SYDVKM. The CDR3 reads CASSAHGDSYEQYF. DNA of the CDR3: TGTGCCAGCAGCGCACACGGGGACTCCTACGAGCAGTACTTC.

In nucleotides, the CDR3 is TGTGCCAGCAAGACAGGGGGCTTTGGCTACACCTTC. Translating gives CASKTGGFGYTF. The chain carries TRBV27 and TRBJ1-2; 10 bases match TRBD1. The CDR3 is made up of 12 amino acids. The J segment lost 7 bases and the V segment lost 7 bases, leaving 3 bases of the junction unmatched. Per germline, CDR1 MNHEY and CDR2 SMNVEV (reference sequence).

V and J are TRBV5-4 and TRBJ2-3; D possibly matches TRBD1 or TRBD2 (7 bases each). The CDR3 contains 15 residues. Trimming took off 1 base at V and 3 bases at J, with 12 bases between the two ends. From germline, CDR1 is SGHNT and CDR2 YYREEE (reference sequence). The CDR3 DNA reads TGTGCCAGCAGCTTGAGGCAGGGGGGGACAGATACGCAGTATTTT. Translating gives CASSLRQGGTDTQYF.

The chain carries TRBV6-2 or TRBV6-3 and TRBJ1-5, with 7 nucleotides matching TRBD1. After removal of 1 base from V and 3 bases from J, the junction contained 6 bases not matched to a gene. The CDR3 spans 16 residues. Germline CDR1 is MNHEY and CDR2 is SVGEGT. The CDR3 protein is CASSYFSTGDNQPQHF. DNA for the CDR3: TGTGCCAGCAGTTACTTCAGCACAGGGGACAATCAGCCCCAGCATTTT.

J is TRBJ2-7 and V is TRBV6-2 or TRBV6-3; 10 bases are shared with TRBD2. The germline V gene encodes CDR1 MNHEY and CDR2 SVGEGT. Trimming took 0 bases from V and 2 from J; bases not matched to a gene: 7. CDR3 length equals 17 residues. CDR3 nucleotide sequence: TGTGCCAGCAGTTACTCGTCCACTAGCGGGACCCCCTACGAGCAGTACTTC. It is translated as CASSYSSTSGTPYEQYF.

V is TRBV29-1 and J is TRBJ2-3; possible D gene TRBD2, 6 bases. The CDR3 is 15 amino acids. Germline lookup yields CDR1 SQVTM and CDR2 ANQGSEA. Trimming pared 4 bases from V and 2 bases from J, leaving 16 bases between. CDR3 sequence (DNA): TGCAGCGTTGGCCTCCCGACTAGGGCCACAGATACGCAGTATTTT. Amino acids: CSVGLPTRATDTQYF.

The chain is built from TRBV5-1 and TRBJ2-2; D unclear. The V gene's germline CDR1 is SGHRS and CDR2 YFSETQ. V gave up 0 bases and J gave up 0 bases, with 12 bases separating them. CDR3 length: 17 amino acids. The CDR3 region is CASSLAVGQANTGELFF. The CDR3 DNA follows: TGCGCCAGCAGCTTGGCAGTAGGGCAGGCGAACACCGGGGAGCTGTTTTTT.

CDR3 sequence (DNA): TGTGCCAGCAGCCCGGGGACAGGGTCCCCCTACGAGCAGTACTTC. Amino acids: CASSPGTGSPYEQYF. The chain is built from TRBV5-5 and TRBJ2-7; 9 positions agree with TRBD1. CDR3 size: 15 residues. Unmatched junction bases numbered 7, after V lost 4 bases and J lost 2 bases. Germline V CDR1 and CDR2: SGHKS, YYEKEE (reference sequence).

The chain combines TRBV28 with TRBJ1-2; 9 bases are a match to TRBD1. The ends lost 6 bases at V and 4 bases at J; junction bases unmatched: 9. This CDR3 has 15 residues. Looked up from germline, CDR1 is MDHEN and CDR2 is SYDVKM. The DNA of the CDR3 is TGTGCCAGCAGCCGACAGGGGGAAGGTATCTATGGCTACACCTTC. Translation gives CASSRQGEGIYGYTF.

V is TRBV14 and J is TRBJ1-3, with no clear D. The germline V gene has CDR1 SGHDN and CDR2 FVKESK. CDR3 length: 13 amino acids. Trimming removed 1 base at V and 2 bases at J, with 3 bases between. CDR3 region: CASSQVAGNTIYF. The CDR3 DNA sequence: TGTGCCAGCAGCCAAGTCGCTGGAAACACCATATATTTT.

This rearrangement joins TRBV6-4 to TRBJ1-6, with TRBD1 as a possible D gene (5 bases). The CDR3 runs to 15 residues. V was clipped by 0 bases and J by 10 bases, with 13 bases between them. The germline V gene has CDR1 MRHNA and CDR2 SNTAGT. Written as DNA, the CDR3 is TGTGCCAGCAGTGACTCAGCAGGGACGGGCTCACCCCTCCACTTT. This sequence encodes CASSDSAGTGSPLHF.

The sample holds one count of this clone. Other DNA sequences in this specimen translate into the identical CDR3. This chain connects TRBV6-5 to TRBJ1-1; D unresolved. The germline CDR1 and CDR2 sequences are MNHEY and SVGAGI. This CDR3 has 12 amino acids. V shed 5 bases and J shed 4 bases, with 8 bases lying between them. CDR3 in amino acids: CASSRVGTEAFF. Written as DNA, the CDR3 is TGTGCCAGCAGTCGGGTGGGCACTGAAGCTTTCTTT.

This chain connects TRBV30 to TRBJ1-5; 7 bases line up with TRBD1. With V trimmed by 3 bases and J by 5 bases, 7 bases remained unmatched. In germline, CDR1 is GTSNPN, CDR2 SVGIG (reference sequence). The CDR3 runs 14 residues. DNA for the CDR3: TGTGCCTGGAGCCTCACAGGGGTAGATCAGCCCCAGCATTTT. Translated: CAWSLTGVDQPQHF. The full variable domain, in which reference TRBV30 and TRBJ1-5 provide the parts outside the CDR3, is SQTIHQWPATLVQPVGSPLSLECTVEGTSNPNLYWYRQAAGRGLQLLFYSVGIGQISSEVPQNLSASRPQDRQFILSSKKLLLSDSGFYLCAWSLTGVDQPQHFGDGTRLSIL.

V is TRBV19 and J is TRBJ1-5; 7 nucleotides line up with TRBD1. Losses at the gene ends were 3 bases for V and 7 bases for J; bases not matched to a gene: 18. This CDR3 comprises 18 residues. Germline values: CDR1 LNHDA, CDR2 SQIVND (reference sequence). CDR3 nucleotide sequence: TGTGCCAGTAGTATCCTAAATCAGGGGAAGACAGGGAGGCAGCCCCAGCATTTT. It specifies CASSILNQGKTGRQPQHF.

The V gene is TRBV7-9, the J gene TRBJ1-2; a possible D gene is TRBD1 (6 bases). The CDR3 sequence is 13 residues long. Germline V gene data show CDR1 as SEHNR and CDR2 as FQNEAQ (reference sequence). V dropped 4 bases and J dropped 8 bases, with 14 bases sitting between them. CDR3 in amino acids: CASSSGQSSGYTF. The CDR3 DNA follows: TGTGCCAGCAGCTCTGGACAGTCCAGCGGCTACACCTTC.

V and J are TRBV6-5 and TRBJ1-1; 8 bases are a match to TRBD1. There are 13 residues in the CDR3. The trim removed 6 bases at V and 6 bases at J, leaving 6 bases unmatched. The germline V gene has CDR1 MNHEY and CDR2 SVGAGI. The CDR3 nucleotides are TGTGCCAGCAGGCCCCGGGACAGGTCTGAAGCTTTCTTT. It encodes CASRPRDRSEAFF.

The J gene is TRBJ2-1, the V gene TRBV5-4; 10 nucleotides match TRBD2. CDR3 size: 16 residues. The germline gives CDR1 SGHNT, CDR2 YYREEE (reference sequence). The junction had 12 bases not matched to a gene; V was cut back by 4 bases and J by 8 bases. The CDR3 protein is CASSPRTSGGLDEQFF. CDR3 sequence (DNA): TGTGCCAGCAGCCCCCGGACTAGCGGCGGCTTAGATGAGCAGTTCTTC.

V usage is TRBV2 and J usage is TRBJ1-2, with a possible D match to TRBD1 (5 bases). Trimming pared 3 bases from V and 2 bases from J, leaving 7 bases between. CDR1 and CDR2 from the germline V gene are SNHLY and FYNNEI. The CDR3 runs 13 residues. The CDR3 nucleotides read TGTGCCAGCAGTGAGGAGGGGAACTATGGCTACACCTTC. It is translated as CASSEEGNYGYTF.

V gene TRBV5-1 combines with J gene TRBJ1-1; D remains ambiguous. Germline V CDR1 and CDR2: SGHRS, YFSETQ. The CDR3 has 15 amino acids. The V and J ends lost 3 bases and 2 bases respectively, with 14 bases between them. The CDR3 protein is CASSWEGSTNTEAFF. In DNA, the CDR3 is TGCGCCAGCAGCTGGGAAGGGAGTACCAACACTGAAGCTTTCTTT.

The chain couples TRBV11-3 to TRBJ1-5, with D possibly being TRBD1 (5 bases). The CDR3 consists of 13 residues. Per germline, CDR1 SGHNT and CDR2 YENEEA. V was pared by 3 bases and J by 5 bases, with 8 bases between. This chain's CDR3 is CASSFGGDQPQHF. The DNA of the CDR3 is TGTGCCAGCAGCTTTGGAGGGGATCAGCCCCAGCATTTT.

The DNA of the CDR3 is TGCAGCGTAGACGGGACAGCGCAAGAGACCCAGTACTTC. It yields the protein CSVDGTAQETQYF. The genes are TRBV29-1 and TRBJ2-5; 7 bases align to TRBD1. J gave up 2 bases and V 6 bases, and 6 bases lay outside the gene matches. CDR1 and CDR2 from the germline V gene are SQVTM and ANQGSEA. The CDR3 has 13 residues.

This chain links TRBV18 with TRBJ2-1, with D maybe TRBD2 (6 bases). V lost 4 bases to trimming and J lost 6 bases, with 16 bases between them. This CDR3 has 15 amino acids. Germline V lookup: CDR1 KGHSH, CDR2 LQKENI. CDR3 sequence: CASSRGERDSNEQFF. The CDR3 DNA reads as TGTGCCAGCTCACGGGGAGAGAGGGACTCCAATGAGCAGTTCTTC.

The chain couples TRBV5-1 to TRBJ1-1, with D unclear. Trimming left V 4 bases short and J 0 bases short, with 22 bases between. This CDR3 spans 18 amino acids. The germline V gene has CDR1 SGHRS and CDR2 YFSETQ. DNA of the CDR3: TGCGCCAGCAGCACGGACGGTCCTACCCCCTTCCTGAACACTGAAGCTTTCTTT. Translated: CASSTDGPTPFLNTEAFF.

The chain has TRBV3-1 (or the pseudogene TRBV3-2) and TRBJ2-2; no definite D call. Germline V gives CDR1 LGHDT, CDR2 YNNKEL (reference sequence). V was trimmed by 0 bases and J by 3 bases, leaving 14 bases between them. There are 17 residues in the CDR3. The CDR3 coding sequence is TGTGCCAGCAGCCAAGAGAGGTCGGCAGACGACACCGGGGAGCTGTTTTTT. As protein: CASSQERSADDTGELFF.

The chain employs TRBV7-3 and TRBJ2-3; no clear D. Germline V gives CDR1 SGHTA, CDR2 FQGTGA. The CDR3 consists of 16 residues. The V end was cut by 5 bases, the J end by 0 bases, with 15 bases between. The CDR3 DNA sequence: TGTGCCAGCAGCCCCACGTACCACGCCAGCACAGATACGCAGTATTTT. Its translation is CASSPTYHASTDTQYF.

On this clone itself: The same CDR3 can be traced to other DNA sequences in this sample. The V gene is TRBV5-1, the J gene TRBJ2-5, with 10 bases aligning to TRBD2. The junction had 1 base not matched to a gene; V was cut back by 0 bases and J by 2 bases. Germline CDR1 is SGHRS and CDR2 is YFSETQ. The CDR3 runs 15 residues. The chain's CDR3 is CASSLALAGQETQYF. The CDR3, as DNA: TGCGCCAGCAGCTTGGCACTAGCGGGACAAGAGACCCAGTACTTC.

V is TRBV11-2 and J is TRBJ2-2; the D gene is possibly TRBD1 (5 bases). This CDR3 has 14 amino acids. The germline gives CDR1 SGHAT, CDR2 FQNNGV. V lost 5 bases, J lost 6 bases, and 13 bases lay in between. For the CDR3, the DNA is TGTGCCAGCAGCCCTCGGCAGGGCGCCGGGGAGCTGTTTTTT. It translates to CASSPRQGAGELFF.